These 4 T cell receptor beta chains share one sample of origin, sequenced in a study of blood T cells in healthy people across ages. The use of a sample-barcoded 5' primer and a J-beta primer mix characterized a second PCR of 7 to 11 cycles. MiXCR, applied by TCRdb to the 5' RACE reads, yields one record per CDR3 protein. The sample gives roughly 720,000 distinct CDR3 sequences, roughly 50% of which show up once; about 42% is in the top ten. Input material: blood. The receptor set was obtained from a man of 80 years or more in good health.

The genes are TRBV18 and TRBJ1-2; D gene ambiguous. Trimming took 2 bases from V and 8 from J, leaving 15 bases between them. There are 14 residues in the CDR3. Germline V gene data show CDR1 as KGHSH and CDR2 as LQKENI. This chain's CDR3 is CASSPVPNSGGYTF. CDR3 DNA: TGTGCCAGCTCACCAGTCCCGAACTCCGGGGGCTACACCTTC.

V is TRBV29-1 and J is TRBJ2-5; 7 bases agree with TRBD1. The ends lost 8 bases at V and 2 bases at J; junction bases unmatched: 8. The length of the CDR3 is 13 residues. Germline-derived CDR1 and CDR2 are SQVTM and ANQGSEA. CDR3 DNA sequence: TGCAGCTCTCGCAGGGGGAATCAAGAGACCCAGTACTTC. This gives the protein CSSRRGNQETQYF.

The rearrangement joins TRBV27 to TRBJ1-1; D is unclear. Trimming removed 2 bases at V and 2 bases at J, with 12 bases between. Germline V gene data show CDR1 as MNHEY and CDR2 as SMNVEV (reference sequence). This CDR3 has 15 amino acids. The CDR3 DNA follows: TGTGCCAGCAGTTTAGGGCAGGCCTCAAACACTGAAGCTTTCTTT. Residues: CASSLGQASNTEAFF.

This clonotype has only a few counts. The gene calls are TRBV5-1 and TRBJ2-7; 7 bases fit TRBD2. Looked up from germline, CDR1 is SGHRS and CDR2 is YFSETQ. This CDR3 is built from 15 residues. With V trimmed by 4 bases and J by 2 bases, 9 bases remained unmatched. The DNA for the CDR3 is TGCGCCAGCAGCAGGGCACTAGCGCAGACCTACGAGCAGTACTTC. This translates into CASSRALAQTYEQYF.